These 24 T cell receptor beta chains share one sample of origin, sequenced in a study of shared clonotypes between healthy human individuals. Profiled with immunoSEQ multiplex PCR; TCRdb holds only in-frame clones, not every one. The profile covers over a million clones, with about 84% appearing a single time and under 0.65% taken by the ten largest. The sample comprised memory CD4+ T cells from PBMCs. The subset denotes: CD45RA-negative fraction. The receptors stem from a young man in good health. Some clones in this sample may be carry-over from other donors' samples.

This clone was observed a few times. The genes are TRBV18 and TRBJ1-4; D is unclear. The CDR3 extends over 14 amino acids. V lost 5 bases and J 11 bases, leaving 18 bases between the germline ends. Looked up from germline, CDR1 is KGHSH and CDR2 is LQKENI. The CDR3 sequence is CASSANSGRSKLFF. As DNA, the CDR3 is TGTGCCAGCTCAGCCAATAGCGGACGGTCCAAACTGTTTTTT.

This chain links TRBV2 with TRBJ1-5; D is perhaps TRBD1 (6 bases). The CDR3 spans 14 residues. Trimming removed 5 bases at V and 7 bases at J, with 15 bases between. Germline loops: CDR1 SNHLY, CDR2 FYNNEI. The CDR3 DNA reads TGTGCCAGCAGTTGGGGGGGGGCTGGACAGCCCCAGCATTTT. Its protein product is CASSWGGAGQPQHF.

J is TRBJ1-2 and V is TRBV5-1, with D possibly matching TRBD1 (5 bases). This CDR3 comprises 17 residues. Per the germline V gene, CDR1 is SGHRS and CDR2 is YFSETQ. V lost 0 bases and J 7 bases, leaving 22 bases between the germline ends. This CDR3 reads CASSLAAGLDGPTGYTF. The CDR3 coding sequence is TGCGCCAGCAGCTTGGCCGCAGGGCTCGATGGGCCTACTGGCTACACCTTC.

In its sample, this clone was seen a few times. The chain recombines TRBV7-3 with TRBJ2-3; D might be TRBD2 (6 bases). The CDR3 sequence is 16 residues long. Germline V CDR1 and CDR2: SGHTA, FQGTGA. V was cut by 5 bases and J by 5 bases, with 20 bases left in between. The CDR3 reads CASSLGSSRDLDTQYF. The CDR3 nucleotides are TGTGCCAGCAGCCTCGGGAGTAGCCGGGACTTAGATACGCAGTATTTT.

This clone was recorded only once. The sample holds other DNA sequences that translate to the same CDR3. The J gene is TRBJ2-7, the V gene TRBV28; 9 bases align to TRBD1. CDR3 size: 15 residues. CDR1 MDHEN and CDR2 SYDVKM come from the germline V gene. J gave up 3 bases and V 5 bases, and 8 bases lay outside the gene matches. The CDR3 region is CASSLPGQGNYEQYF. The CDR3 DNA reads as TGTGCCAGCAGTCTCCCGGGACAGGGAAACTACGAGCAGTACTTC.

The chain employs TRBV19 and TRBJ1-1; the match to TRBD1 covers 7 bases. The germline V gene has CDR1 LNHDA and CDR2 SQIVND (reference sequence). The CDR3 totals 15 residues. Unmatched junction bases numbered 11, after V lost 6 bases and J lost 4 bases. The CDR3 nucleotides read TGTGCCAGTAGAACCCCAGGGGGAAAGAGCACTGAAGCTTTCTTT. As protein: CASRTPGGKSTEAFF.

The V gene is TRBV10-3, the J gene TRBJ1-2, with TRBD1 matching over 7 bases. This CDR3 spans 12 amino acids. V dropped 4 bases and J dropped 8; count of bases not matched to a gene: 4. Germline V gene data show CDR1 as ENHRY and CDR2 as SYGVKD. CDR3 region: CAISGQGGGYTF. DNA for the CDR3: TGTGCCATCAGTGGACAGGGTGGCGGCTACACCTTC.

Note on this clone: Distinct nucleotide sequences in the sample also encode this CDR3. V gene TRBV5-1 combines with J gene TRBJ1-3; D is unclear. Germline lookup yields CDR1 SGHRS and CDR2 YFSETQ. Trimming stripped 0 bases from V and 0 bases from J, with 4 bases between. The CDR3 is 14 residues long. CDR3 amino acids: CASSLGVSGNTIYF. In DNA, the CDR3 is TGCGCCAGCAGCTTGGGCGTCTCTGGAAACACCATATATTTT.

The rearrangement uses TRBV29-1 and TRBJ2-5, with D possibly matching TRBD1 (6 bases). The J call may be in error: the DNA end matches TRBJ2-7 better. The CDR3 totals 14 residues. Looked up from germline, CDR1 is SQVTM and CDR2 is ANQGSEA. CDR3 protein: CSVETGTPFYEQYF. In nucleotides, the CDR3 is TGCAGCGTTGAAACCGGGACACCTTTCTACGAGCAGTACTTC.

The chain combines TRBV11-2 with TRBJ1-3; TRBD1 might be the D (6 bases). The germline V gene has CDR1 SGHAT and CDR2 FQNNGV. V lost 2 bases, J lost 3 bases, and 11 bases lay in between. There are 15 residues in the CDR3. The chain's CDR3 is CASSLPGTNGNTIYF. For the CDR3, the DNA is TGTGCCAGCAGCTTACCCGGGACAAATGGAAACACCATATATTTT.

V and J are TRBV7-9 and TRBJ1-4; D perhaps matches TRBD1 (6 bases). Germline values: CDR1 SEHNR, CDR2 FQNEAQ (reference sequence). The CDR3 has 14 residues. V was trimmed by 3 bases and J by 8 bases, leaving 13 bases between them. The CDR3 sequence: CASSFSGVEEKLFF. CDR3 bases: TGTGCCAGCAGCTTCTCAGGGGTAGAAGAAAAACTGTTTTTT.

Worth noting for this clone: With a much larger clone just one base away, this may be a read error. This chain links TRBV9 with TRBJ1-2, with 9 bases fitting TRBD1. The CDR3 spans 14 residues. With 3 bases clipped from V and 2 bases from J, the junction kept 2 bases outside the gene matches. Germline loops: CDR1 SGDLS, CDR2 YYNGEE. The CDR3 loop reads CASSAGTGNYGYTF. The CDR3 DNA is TGTGCCAGCAGCGCCGGGACAGGGAACTATGGCTACACCTTC.

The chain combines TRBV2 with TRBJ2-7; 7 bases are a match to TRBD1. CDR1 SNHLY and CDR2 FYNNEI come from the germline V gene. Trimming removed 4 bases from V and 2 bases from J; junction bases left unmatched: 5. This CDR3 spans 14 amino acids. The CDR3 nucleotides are TGTGCCAGCAGTGTAAGGGACAGCCCCTACGAGCAGTACTTC. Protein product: CASSVRDSPYEQYF.

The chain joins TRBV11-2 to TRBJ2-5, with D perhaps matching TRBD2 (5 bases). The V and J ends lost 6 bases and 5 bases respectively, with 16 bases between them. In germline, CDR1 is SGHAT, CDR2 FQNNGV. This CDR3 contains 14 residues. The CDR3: CASSSVGMLETQYF. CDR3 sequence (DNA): TGTGCCAGCAGTTCGGTCGGGATGTTGGAGACCCAGTACTTC.

This CDR3 is CAIRAQGSSYNEQFF. CDR3 nucleotides: TGTGCCATCAGGGCTCAGGGGAGCTCCTACAATGAGCAGTTCTTC. This chain links TRBV10-3 with TRBJ2-1; D is possibly TRBD1 (6 bases). The V gene's germline CDR1 is ENHRY and CDR2 SYGVKD. Trimming took off 6 bases at V and 0 bases at J, with 12 bases between the two ends. The length of the CDR3 is 15 residues.

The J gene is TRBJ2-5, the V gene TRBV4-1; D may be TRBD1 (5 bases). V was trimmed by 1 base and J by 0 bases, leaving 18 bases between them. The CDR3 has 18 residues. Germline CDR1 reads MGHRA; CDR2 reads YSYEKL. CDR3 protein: CASSQAPQGQPNQETQYF. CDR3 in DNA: TGCGCCAGCAGCCAAGCCCCCCAGGGCCAGCCGAACCAAGAGACCCAGTACTTC.

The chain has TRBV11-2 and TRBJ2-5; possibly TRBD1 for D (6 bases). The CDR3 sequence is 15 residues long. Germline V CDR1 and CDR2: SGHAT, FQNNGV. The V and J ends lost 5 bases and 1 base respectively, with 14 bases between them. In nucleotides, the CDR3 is TGTGCCAGCAGCCGGCAGGGGACCCTCCAAGAGACCCAGTACTTC. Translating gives CASSRQGTLQETQYF.

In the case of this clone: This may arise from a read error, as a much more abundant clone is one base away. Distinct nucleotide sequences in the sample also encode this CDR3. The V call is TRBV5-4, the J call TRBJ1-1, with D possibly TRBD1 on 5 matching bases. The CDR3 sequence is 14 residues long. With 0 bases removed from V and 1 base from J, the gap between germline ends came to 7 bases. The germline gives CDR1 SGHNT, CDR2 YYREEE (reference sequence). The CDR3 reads CASSLGGRNTEAFF. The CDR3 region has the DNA TGTGCCAGCAGCTTGGGGGGGAGGAACACTGAAGCTTTCTTT.

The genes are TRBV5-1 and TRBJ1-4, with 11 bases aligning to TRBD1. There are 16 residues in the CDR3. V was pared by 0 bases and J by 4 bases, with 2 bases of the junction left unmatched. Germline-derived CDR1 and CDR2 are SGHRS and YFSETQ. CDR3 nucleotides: TGCGCCAGCAGCTTGGGGACAGGGGGCGGTAATGAAAAACTGTTTTTT. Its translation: CASSLGTGGGNEKLFF.

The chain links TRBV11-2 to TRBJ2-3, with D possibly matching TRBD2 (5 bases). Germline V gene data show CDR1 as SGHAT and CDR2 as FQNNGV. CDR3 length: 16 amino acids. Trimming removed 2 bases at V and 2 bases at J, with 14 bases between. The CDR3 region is CASSLSYGSSTDTQYF. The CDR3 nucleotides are TGTGCCAGCAGCTTATCGTATGGGAGTTCCACAGATACGCAGTATTTT.

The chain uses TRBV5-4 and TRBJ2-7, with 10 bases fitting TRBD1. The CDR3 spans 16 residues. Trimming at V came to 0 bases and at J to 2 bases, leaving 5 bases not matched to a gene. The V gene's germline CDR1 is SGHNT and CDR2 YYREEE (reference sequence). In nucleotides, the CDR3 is TGTGCCAGCAGCTTGGCGTCCGGGACAGGGGCCTACGAGCAGTACTTC. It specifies CASSLASGTGAYEQYF.

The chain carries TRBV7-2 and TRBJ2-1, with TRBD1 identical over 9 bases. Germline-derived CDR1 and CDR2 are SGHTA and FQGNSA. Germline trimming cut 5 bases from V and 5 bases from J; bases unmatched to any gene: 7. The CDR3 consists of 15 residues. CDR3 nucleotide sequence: TGTGCCAGCAGCACAGACAGGGGGGTCCACAATGAGCAGTTCTTC. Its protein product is CASSTDRGVHNEQFF.

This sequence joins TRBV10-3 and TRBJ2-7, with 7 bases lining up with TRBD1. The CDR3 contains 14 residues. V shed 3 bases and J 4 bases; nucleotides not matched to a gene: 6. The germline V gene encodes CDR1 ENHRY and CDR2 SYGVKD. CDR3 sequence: CAISEPRDSYEQYF. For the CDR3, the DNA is TGTGCCATCAGTGAACCCCGGGACAGTTACGAGCAGTACTTC.

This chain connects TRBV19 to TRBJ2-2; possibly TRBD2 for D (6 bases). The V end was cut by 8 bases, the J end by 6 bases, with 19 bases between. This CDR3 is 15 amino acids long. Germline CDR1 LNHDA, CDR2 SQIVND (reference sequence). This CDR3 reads CASHDLAGSPGELFF. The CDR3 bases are TGTGCCAGTCACGACCTTGCGGGATCCCCCGGGGAGCTGTTTTTT.